The subject of this entry is one T cell receptor (beta chain). Antigen unknown. Punch biopsies of lesional scalp, plus peripheral blood, were taken from alopecia areata patients. PBMCs provided sorted CD4+ and CD8+ T cells. This entry belongs to a study of CD8+ T cells in alopecia areata. General observations from the study: Possibly because of HLA-related factors, TCR sharing was less clear across patients than in mice. Clonality in lesional scalp, especially alopecia totalis/universalis, exceeded that of normal scalp.

Sequencing relied on a cDNA template that was reverse transcribed from extracted RNA. Using immunoSEQ multiplex PCR, the repertoire was profiled, and TCRdb retains in-frame clones only, with some absent. The sample shows 120,000 or so clones, around 45% of them seen only once. This receptor was identified in a human donor with alopecia areata. Sequencing was performed on NKG2D-low CD8+ T cells sorted from blood.

DNA for the CDR3: TGCAGCGTAGCCGGACAGTCGAGCACCGGGGAGCTGTTTTTT. Translated, it gives CSVAGQSSTGELFF. The chain has TRBV29-1 and TRBJ2-2, with D perhaps TRBD1 (6 bases). This CDR3 spans 14 amino acids. V was clipped by 6 bases and J by 4 bases, with 15 bases between them. Germline CDR1 is SQVTM and CDR2 is ANQGSEA.